This T cell receptor (beta chain) appears in the sequencing data of a study of human T cells and chemical hapten exposure. Study-wide background: Once 0.01% DPC had been applied to the upper back by patch test, readings were taken at 6 days. The study enrolled mostly female patients with alopecia areata, totalis or universalis.

The V and J ends lost 4 bases and 4 bases respectively, with 16 bases between them. Germline CDR1 and CDR2: GTSNPN and SVGIG (reference sequence). CDR3 length equals 14 residues. As concerns this clonotype: The antigen remains unidentified.

TCRdb redid the calling of the RACE reads with MiXCR, one entry per CDR3 protein. The sample includes tens of thousands of distinct CDR3 sequences, around a tenth of them seen just once. Sample time point: pre-sensitization, week 0. This sample's treatment: therapeutic diphenylcyclopropenone sensitization with weekly scalp DPC. Findings and limits, study-wide: Expanded TCRs were compared with controls, and the expanded TCRs formed significantly more large CDR3 similarity clusters. No change in TCRs above 1 in 1000 frequency was produced by DPC sensitization.

The gene calls are TRBV30 and TRBJ1-1; no firm D call. The sequencing here drew on whole blood, taken in connection with sensitization to the hapten diphenylcyclopropenone (DPC). This clonotype was sampled from a woman in her forties with alopecia areata. Some clones in this sample may be carry-over from other donors' samples. For the CDR3, the DNA is TGTGCCTGGAACAAAAGACGGGCGGGCACTGAAGCTTTCTTT. Translation gives CAWNKRRAGTEAFF.